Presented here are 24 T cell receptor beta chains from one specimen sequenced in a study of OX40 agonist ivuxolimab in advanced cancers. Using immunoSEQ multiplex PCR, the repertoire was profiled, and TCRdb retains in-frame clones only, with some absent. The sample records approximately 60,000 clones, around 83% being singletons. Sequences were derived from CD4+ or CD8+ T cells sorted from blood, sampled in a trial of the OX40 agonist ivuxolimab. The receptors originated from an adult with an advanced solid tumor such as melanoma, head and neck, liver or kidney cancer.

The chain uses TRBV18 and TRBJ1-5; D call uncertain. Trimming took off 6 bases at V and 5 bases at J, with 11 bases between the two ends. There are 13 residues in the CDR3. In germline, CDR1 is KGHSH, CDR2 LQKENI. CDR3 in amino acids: CASSQGLDQPQHF. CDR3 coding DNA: TGTGCCAGCTCTCAAGGACTGGATCAGCCCCAGCATTTT.

DNA of the CDR3: TGTGCCAGCAGCTTAGGGGGTTACTCCTACAATGAGCAGTTCTTC. It yields the protein CASSLGGYSYNEQFF. The chain is built from TRBV7-9 and TRBJ2-1; D is undetermined. This CDR3 is built from 15 residues. CDR1 and CDR2 from the germline V gene are SEHNR and FQNEAQ (reference sequence). Trimming took off 1 base at V and 0 bases at J, with 7 bases between the two ends.

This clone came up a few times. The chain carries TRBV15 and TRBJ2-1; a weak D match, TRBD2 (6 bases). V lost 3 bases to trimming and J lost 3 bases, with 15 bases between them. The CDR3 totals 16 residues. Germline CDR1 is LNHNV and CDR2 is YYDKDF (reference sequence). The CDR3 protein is CATSRGGRARYNEQFF. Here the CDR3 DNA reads TGTGCCACCAGCAGGGGGGGAAGGGCCCGCTACAATGAGCAGTTCTTC.

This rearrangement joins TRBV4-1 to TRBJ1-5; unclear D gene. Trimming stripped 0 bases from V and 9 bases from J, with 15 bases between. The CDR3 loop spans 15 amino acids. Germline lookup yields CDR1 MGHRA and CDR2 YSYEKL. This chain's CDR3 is CASSQDTSVSGPQHF. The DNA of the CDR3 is TGCGCCAGCAGCCAAGATACCAGCGTAAGCGGGCCCCAGCATTTT.

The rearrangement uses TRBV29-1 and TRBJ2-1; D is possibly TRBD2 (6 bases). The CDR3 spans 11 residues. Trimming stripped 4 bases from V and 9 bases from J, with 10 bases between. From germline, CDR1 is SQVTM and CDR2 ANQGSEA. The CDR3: CSVGIGGEQFF. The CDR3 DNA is TGCAGCGTTGGAATCGGGGGTGAGCAGTTCTTC.

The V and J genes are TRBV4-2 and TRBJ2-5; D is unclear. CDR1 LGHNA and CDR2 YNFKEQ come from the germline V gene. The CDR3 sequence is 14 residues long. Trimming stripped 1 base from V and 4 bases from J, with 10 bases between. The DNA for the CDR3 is TGTGCCAGCAGCCAAGCCCAGTTCCGAGAGACCCAGTACTTC. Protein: CASSQAQFRETQYF.

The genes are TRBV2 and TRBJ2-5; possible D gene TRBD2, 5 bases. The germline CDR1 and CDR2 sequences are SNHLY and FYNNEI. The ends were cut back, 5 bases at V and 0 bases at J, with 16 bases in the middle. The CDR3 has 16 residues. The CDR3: CASSPLRRQNQETQYF. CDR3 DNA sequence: TGTGCCAGCAGTCCTTTGAGGAGGCAGAACCAAGAGACCCAGTACTTC.

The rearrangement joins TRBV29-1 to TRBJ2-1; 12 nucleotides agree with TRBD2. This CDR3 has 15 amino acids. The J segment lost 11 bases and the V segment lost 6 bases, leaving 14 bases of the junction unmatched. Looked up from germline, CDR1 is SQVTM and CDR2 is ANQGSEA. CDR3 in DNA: TGCAGCGTCGCCAATTCTAGCGGGGGGGCCCCTAAGCAGTTCTTC. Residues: CSVANSSGGAPKQFF.

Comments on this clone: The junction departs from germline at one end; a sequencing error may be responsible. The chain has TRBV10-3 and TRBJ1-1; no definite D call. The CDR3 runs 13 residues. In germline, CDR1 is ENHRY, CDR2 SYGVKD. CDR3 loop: CAVRRDMNTEAFF. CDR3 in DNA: TGTGCCGTCAGGAGGGATATGAACACTGAAGCTTTCTTT.

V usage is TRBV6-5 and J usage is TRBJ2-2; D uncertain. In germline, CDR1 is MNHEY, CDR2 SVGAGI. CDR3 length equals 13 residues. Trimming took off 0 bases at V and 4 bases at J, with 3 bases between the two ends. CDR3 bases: TGTGCCAGCAGTTACTCGCCCACCGGGGAGCTGTTTTTT. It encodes CASSYSPTGELFF.

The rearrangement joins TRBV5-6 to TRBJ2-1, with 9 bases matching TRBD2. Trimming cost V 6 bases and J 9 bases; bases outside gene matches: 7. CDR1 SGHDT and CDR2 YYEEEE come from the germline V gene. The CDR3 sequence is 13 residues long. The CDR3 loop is CASKISGRGEQFF. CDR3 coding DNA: TGTGCCAGCAAAATTAGCGGGAGAGGTGAGCAGTTCTTC.

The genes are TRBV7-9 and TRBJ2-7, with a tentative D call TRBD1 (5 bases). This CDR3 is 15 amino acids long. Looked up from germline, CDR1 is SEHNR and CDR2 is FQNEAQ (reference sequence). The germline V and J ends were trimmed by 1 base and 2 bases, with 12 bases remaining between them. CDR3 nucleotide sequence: TGTGCCAGCAGCTTAGGGTCGCAGGGAACCTACGAGCAGTACTTC. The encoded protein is CASSLGSQGTYEQYF.

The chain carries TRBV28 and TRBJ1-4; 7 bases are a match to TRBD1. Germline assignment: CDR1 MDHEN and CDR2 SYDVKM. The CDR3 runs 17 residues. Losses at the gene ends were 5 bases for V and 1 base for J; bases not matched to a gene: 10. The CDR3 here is CASSPLDRRGTNEKLFF. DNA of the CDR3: TGTGCCAGCAGTCCCCTGGACAGGAGAGGAACTAATGAAAAACTGTTTTTT.

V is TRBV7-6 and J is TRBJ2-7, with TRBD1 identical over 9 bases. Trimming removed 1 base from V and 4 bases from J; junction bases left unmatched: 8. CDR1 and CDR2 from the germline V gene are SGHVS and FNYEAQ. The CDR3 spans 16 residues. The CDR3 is CASSLGPGQGSYEQYF. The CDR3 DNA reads TGTGCCAGCAGCTTAGGGCCGGGACAGGGATCTTACGAGCAGTACTTC.

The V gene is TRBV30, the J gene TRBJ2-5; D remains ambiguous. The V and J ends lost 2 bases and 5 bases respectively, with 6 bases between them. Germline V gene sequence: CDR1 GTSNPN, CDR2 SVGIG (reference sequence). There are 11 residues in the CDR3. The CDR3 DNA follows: TGTGCCTGGAGTTTCAGGGAGACCCAGTACTTC. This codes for CAWSFRETQYF.

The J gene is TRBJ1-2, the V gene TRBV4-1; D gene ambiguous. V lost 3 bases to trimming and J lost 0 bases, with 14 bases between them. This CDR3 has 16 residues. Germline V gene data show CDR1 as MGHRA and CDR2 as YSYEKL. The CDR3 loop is CASSQINSLTNYGYTF. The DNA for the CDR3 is TGCGCCAGCAGCCAGATTAACAGCTTAACTAACTATGGCTACACCTTC.

CDR3 in amino acids: CASSETATGEQYF. The CDR3 coding sequence is TGTGCCAGCAGTGAAACGGCGACAGGAGAGCAGTACTTC. This chain uses TRBV25-1 with TRBJ2-5, with D maybe TRBD1 (6 bases). Germline CDR1 and CDR2: MGHDK and SYGVNS. The CDR3 length is 13 residues. V gave up 2 bases and J gave up 11 bases, with 15 bases separating them.

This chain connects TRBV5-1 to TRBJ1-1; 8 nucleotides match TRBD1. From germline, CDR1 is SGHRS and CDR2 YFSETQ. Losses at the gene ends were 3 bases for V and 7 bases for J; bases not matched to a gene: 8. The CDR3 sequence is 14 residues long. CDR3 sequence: CASSSTLQGGEAFF. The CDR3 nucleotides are TGCGCCAGCAGCTCCACCTTACAGGGGGGTGAAGCTTTCTTT.

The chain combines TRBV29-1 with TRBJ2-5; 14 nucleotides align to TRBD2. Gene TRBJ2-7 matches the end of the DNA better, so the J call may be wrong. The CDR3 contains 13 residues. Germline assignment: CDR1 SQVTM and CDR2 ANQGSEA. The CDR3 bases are TGCAGCGTCGGGACTAGCGGGAGCTACGAGCAGTACTTC. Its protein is CSVGTSGSYEQYF.

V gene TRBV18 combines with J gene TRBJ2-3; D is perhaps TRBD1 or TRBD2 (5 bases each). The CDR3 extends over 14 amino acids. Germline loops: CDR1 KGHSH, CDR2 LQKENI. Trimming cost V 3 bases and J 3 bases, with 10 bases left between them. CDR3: CASSPSGRTDTQYF. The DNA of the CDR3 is TGTGCCAGCTCACCCTCGGGACGAACAGATACGCAGTATTTT.

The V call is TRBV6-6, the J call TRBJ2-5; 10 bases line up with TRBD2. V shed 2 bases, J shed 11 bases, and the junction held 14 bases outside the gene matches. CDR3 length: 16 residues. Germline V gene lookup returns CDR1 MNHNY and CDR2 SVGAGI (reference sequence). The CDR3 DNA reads TGTGCCAGCAGTTACGGGCCTAGCGGGAGAGTTAGGGAGCAGTACTTC. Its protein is CASSYGPSGRVREQYF.

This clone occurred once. The CDR3 bases are TGTGCCAGCAGCCCTACAGGGCCTCGGTCACCCCTCCACTTT. Amino acids: CASSPTGPRSPLHF. J is TRBJ1-6 and V is TRBV25-1; possibly TRBD1 for D (6 bases). The CDR3 totals 14 residues. Trimming removed 6 bases from V and 10 bases from J, with 16 bases in between. Germline V gene data show CDR1 as MGHDK and CDR2 as SYGVNS.

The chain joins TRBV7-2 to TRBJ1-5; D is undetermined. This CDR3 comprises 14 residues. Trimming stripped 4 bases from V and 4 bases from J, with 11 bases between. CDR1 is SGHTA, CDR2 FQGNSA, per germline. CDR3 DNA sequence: TGTGCCAGCAGCTCCACCTGGCGGAATCAGCCCCAGCATTTT. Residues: CASSSTWRNQPQHF. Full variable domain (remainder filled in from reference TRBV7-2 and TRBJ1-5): GAGVSQSPSNKVTEKGKDVELRCDPISGHTALYWYRQSLGQGLEFLIYFQGNSAPDKSGLPSDRFSAERTGGSVSTLTIQRTQQEDSAVYLCASSSTWRNQPQHFGDGTRLSIL.

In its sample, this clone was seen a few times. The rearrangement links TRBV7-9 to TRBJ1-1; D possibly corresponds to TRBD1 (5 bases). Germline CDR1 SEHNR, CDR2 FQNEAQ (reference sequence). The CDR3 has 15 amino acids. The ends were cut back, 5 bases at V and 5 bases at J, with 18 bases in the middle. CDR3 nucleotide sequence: TGTGCCAGCAGCCCCATGGGGACCAGAGGGACTGAAGCTTTCTTT. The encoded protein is CASSPMGTRGTEAFF.